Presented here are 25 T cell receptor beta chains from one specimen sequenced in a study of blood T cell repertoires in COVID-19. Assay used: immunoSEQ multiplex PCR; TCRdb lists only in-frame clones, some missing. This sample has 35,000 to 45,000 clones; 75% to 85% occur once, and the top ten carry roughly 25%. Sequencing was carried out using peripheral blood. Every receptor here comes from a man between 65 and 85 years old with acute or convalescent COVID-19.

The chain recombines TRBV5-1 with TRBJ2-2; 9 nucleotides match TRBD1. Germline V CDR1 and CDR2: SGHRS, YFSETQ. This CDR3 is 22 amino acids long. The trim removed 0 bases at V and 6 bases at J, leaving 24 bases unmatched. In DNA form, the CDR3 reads TGCGCCAGCAGCTTGGAAGTGTGGGAAGTCAGTCCCGGGACAGGGAGGGCCGGGGAGCTGTTTTTT. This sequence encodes CASSLEVWEVSPGTGRAGELFF.

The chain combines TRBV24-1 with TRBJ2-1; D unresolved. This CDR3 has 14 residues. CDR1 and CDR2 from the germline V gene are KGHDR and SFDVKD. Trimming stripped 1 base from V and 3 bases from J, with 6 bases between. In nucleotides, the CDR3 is TGTGCCACCAGTGATTTTCCCAGCTACAATGAGCAGTTCTTC. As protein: CATSDFPSYNEQFF.

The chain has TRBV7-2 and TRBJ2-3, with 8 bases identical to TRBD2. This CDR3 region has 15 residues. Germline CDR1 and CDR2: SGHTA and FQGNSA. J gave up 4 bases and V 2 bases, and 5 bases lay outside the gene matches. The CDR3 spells CASSLSSGSSDTQYF. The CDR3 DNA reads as TGTGCCAGCAGCTTAAGCAGCGGGAGTTCAGATACGCAGTATTTT.

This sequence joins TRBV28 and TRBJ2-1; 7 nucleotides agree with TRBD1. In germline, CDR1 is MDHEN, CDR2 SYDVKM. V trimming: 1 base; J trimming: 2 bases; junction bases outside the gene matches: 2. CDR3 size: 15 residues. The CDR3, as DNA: TGTGCCAGCAGTTTATCACAGGGGCCCTACAATGAGCAGTTCTTC. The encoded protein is CASSLSQGPYNEQFF. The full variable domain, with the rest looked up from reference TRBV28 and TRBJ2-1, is DVKVTQSSRYLVKRTGEKVFLECVQDMDHENMFWYRQDPGLGLRLIYFSYDVKMKEKGDIPEGYSVSREKKERFSLILESASTNQTSMYLCASSLSQGPYNEQFFGPGTRLTVL.

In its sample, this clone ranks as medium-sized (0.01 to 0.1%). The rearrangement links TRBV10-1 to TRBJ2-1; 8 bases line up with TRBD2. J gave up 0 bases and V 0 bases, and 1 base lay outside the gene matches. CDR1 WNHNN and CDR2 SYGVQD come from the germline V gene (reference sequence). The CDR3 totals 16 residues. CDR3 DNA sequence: TGCGCCAGCAGTGAGTCGAGCGGGAGCTCCTACAATGAGCAGTTCTTC. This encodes CASSESSGSSYNEQFF.

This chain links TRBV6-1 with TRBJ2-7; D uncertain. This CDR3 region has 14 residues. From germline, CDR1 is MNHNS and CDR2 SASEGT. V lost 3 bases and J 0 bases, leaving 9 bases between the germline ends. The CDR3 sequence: CASSDRGLSYEQYF. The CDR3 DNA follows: TGTGCCAGCAGTGACCGCGGTCTCTCCTACGAGCAGTACTTC.

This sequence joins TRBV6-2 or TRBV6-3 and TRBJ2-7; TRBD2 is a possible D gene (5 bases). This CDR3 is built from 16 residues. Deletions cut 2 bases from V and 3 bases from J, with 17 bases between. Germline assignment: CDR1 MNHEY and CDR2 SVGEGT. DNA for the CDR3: TGTGCCAGCAGTTACAGAGGGTTCAGTAGCGACTACGAGCAGTACTTC. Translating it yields CASSYRGFSSDYEQYF.

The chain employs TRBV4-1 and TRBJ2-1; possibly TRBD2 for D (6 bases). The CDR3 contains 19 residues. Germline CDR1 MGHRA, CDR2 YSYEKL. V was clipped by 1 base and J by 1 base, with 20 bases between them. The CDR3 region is CASSQGWGWGETSYNEQFF. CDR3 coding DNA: TGCGCCAGCAGCCAAGGATGGGGGTGGGGGGAGACGTCCTACAATGAGCAGTTCTTC.

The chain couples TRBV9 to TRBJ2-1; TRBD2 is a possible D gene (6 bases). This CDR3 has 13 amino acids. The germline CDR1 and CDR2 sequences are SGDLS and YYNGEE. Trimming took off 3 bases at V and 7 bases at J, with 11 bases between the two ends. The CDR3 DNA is TGTGCCAGCAGCGAGAGGGGAGGTAATGAGCAGTTCTTC. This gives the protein CASSERGGNEQFF.

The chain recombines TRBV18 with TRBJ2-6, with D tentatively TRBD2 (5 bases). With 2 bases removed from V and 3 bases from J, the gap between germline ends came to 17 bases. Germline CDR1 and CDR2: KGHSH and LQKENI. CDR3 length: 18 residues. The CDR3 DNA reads TGTGCCAGCTCACCAGGAGAGGGAGAAGGAAATGGGGCCAACGTCCTGACTTTC. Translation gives CASSPGEGEGNGANVLTF.

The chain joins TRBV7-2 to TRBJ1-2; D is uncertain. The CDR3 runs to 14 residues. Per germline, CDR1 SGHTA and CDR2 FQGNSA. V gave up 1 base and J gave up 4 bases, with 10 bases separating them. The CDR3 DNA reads TGTGCCAGCAGCTTAGGAAAATGGAGCTATGGCTACACCTTC. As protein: CASSLGKWSYGYTF.

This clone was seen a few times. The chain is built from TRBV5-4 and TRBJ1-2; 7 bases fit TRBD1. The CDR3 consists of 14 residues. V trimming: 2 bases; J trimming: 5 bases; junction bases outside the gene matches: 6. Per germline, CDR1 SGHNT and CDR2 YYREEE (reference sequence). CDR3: CASSLGQVLYGYTF. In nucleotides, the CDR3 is TGTGCCAGCAGCTTAGGACAGGTGCTATATGGCTACACCTTC.

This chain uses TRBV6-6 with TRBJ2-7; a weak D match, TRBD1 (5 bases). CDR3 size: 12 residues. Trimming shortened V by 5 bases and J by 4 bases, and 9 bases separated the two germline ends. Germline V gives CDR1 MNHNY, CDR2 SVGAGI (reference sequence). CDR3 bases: TGTGCCAGCAGTCAGCAGGGATACGAGCAGTACTTC. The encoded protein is CASSQQGYEQYF.

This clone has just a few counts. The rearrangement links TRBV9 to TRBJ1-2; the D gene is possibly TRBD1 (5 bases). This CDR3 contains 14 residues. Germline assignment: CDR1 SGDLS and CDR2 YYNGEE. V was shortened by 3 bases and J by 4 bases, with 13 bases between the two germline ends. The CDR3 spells CASSEQTGSYGYTF. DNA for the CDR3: TGTGCCAGCAGCGAACAAACAGGTAGCTATGGCTACACCTTC.

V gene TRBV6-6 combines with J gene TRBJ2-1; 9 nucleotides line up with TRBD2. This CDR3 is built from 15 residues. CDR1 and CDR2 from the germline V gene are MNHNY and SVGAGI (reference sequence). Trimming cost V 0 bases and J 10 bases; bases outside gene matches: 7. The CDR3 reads CASSYSPGLAGEQFF. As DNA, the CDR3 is TGTGCCAGCAGTTACTCCCCGGGACTAGCAGGAGAGCAGTTCTTC.

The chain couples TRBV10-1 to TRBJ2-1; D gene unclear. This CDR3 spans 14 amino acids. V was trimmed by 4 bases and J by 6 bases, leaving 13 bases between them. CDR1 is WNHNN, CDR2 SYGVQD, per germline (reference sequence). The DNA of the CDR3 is TGCGCCAGCAGTGCCCGCGAGGTGGGCAATGAGCAGTTCTTC. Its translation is CASSAREVGNEQFF.

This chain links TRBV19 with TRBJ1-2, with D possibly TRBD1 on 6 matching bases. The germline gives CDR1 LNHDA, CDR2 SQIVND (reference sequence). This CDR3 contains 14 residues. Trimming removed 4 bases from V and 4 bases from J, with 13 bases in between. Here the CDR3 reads CASSKQGRGYGYTF. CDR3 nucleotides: TGTGCCAGTAGTAAACAGGGAAGGGGCTATGGCTACACCTTC.

The CDR3 sequence: CASRSGEVYNEQFF. CDR3 bases: TGTGCCAGCCGGTCAGGGGAAGTGTACAATGAGCAGTTCTTC. The chain recombines TRBV7-8 with TRBJ2-1, with D possibly matching TRBD1 (6 bases). The CDR3 loop spans 14 amino acids. The V and J ends lost 8 bases and 4 bases respectively, with 15 bases between them. CDR1 and CDR2 (germline): SGHVS, FQNEAQ.

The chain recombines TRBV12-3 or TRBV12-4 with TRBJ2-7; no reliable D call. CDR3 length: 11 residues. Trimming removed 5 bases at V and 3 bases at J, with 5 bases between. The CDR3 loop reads CASSTYYEQYF. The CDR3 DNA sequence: TGTGCCAGCAGTACCTACTACGAGCAGTACTTC.

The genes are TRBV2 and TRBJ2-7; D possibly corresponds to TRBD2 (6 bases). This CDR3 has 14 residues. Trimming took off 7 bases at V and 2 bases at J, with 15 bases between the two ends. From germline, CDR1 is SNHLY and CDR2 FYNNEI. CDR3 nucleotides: TGTGCCAGCAATTTGTGGGAGGACCCCTACGAGCAGTACTTC. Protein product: CASNLWEDPYEQYF.

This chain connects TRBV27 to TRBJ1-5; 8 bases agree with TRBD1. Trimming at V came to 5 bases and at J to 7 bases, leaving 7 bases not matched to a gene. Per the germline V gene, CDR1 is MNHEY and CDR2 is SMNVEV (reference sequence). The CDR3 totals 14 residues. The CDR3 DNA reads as TGTGCCAGCAGTCCGCAGGGGGCACGGCAGCCCCAGCATTTT. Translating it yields CASSPQGARQPQHF.

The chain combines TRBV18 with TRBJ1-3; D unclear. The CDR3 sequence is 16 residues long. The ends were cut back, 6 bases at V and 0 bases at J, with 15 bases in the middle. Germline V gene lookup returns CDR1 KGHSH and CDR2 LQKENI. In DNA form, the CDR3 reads TGTGCCAGCTCGGATCGCGGGGTCCCCTCTGGAAACACCATATATTTT. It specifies CASSDRGVPSGNTIYF.

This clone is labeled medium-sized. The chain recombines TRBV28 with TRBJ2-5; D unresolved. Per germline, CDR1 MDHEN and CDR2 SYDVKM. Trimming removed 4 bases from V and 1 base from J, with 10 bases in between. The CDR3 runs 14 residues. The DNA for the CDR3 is TGTGCCAGCAGTTCCTCACAAAGCCAAGAGACCCAGTACTTC. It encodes CASSSSQSQETQYF.

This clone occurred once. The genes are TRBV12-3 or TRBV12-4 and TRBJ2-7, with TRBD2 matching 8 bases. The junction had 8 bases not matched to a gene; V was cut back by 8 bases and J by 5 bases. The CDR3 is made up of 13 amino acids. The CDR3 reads CASGLASGHEQYF. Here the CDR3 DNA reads TGTGCCAGCGGACTAGCCTCAGGCCACGAGCAGTACTTC.

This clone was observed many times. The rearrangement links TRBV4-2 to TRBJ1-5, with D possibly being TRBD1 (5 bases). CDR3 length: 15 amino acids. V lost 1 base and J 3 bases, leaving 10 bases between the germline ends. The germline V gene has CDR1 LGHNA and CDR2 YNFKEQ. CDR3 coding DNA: TGTGCCAGCAGCCAAGCTGGACACCCCAATCAGCCCCAGCATTTT. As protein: CASSQAGHPNQPQHF.